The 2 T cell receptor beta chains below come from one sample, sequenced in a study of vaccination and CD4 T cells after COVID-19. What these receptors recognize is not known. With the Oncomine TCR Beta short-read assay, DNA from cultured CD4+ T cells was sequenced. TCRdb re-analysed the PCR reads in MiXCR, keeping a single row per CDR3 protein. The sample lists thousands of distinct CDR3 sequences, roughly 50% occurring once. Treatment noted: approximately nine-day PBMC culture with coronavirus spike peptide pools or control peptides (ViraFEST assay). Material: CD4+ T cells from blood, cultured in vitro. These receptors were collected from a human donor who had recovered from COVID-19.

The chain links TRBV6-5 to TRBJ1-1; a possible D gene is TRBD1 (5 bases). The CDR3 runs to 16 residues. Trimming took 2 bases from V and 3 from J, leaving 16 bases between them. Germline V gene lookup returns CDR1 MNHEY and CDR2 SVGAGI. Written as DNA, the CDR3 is TGTGCCAGCAGTTACCGGGCAGGGTGGGTGGACACTGAAGCTTTCTTT. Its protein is CASSYRAGWVDTEAFF.

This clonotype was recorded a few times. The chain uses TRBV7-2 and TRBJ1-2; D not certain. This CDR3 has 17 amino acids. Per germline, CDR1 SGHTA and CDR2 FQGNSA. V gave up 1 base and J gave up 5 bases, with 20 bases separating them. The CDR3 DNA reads TGTGCCAGCAGCTTAGGGCCCTTGGGTCAGGTCGCATATGGCTACACCTTC. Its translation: CASSLGPLGQVAYGYTF.